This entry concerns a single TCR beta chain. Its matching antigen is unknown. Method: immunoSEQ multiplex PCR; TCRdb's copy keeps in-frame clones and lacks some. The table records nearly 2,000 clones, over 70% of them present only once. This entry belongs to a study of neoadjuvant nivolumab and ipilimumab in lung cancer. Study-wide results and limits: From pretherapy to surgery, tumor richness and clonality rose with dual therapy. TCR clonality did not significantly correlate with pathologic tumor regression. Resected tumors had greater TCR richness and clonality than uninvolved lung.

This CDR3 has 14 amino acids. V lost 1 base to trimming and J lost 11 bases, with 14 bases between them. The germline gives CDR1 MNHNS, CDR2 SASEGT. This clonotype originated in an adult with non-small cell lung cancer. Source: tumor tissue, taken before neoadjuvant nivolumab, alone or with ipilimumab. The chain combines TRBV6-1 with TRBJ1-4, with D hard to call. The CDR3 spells CASSEGPAQMKLFF. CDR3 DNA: TGTGCCAGCAGTGAAGGGCCGGCGCAGATGAAACTGTTTTTT.